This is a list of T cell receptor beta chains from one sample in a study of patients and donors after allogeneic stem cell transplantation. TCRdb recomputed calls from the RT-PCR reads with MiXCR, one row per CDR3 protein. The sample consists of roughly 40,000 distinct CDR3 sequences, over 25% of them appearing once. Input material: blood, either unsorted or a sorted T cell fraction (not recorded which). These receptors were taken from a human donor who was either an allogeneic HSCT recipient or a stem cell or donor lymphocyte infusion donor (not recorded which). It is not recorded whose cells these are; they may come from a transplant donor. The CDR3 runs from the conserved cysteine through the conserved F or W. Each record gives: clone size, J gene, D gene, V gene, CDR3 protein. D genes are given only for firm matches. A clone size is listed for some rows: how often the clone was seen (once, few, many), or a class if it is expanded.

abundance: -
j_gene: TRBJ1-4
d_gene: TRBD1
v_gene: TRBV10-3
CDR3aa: CAISDRGPTNEKLFF

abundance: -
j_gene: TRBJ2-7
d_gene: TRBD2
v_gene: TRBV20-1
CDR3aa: CSANSGTIRSYEQYF

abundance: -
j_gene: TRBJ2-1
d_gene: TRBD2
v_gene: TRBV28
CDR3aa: CASSFGASGRNEQFF

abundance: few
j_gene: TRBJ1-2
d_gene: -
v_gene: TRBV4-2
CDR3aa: CASSHTIRGYTF

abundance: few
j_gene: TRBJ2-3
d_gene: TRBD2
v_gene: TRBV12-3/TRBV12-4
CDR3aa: CASSPPSGWSRDTQYF

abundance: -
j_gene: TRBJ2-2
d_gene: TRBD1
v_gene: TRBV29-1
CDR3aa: CSVAGRGPGELFF

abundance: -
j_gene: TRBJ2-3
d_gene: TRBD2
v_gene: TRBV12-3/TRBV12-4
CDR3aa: CASSPRLAGKFFTQYF

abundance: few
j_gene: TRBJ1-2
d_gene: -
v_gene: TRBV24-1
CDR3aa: CATSDFLF

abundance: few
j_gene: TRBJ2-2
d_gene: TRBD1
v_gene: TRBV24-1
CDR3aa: CATRGTVTGELFF

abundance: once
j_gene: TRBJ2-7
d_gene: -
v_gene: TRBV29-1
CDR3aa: CSVHFAGRLSEQYF

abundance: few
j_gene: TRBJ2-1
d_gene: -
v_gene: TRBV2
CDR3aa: CASILRSSSYNEQFF

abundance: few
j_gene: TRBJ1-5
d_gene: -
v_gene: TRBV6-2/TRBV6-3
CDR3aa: CASTGRLYSNQPQHF

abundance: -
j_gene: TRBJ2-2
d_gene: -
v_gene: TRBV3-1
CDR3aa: CASTLNTGELFF

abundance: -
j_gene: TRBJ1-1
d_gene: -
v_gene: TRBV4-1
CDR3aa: CASSHPAVGAEAFF

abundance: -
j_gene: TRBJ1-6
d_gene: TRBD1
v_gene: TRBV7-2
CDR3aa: CASSLGQGGSPLHF

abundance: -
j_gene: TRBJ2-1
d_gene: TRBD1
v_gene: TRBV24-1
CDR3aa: CATSDYGTGRNEQFF

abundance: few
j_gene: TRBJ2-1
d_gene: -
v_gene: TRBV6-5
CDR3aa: CASRLAAYNEQFF

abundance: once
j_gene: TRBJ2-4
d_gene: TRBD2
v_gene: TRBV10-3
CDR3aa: CAIRGTSDNIQYF

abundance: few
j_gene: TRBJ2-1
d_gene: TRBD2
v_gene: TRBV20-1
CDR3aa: CSAYHGGSFYEQFF

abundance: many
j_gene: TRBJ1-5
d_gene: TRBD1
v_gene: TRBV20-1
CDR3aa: CSAPGTAYQPQHF

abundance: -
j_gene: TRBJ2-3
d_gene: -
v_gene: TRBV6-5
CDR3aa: CASSLLGLAYSTDTQYF

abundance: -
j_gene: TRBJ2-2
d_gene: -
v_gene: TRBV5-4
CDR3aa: CASRAGSTGELFF

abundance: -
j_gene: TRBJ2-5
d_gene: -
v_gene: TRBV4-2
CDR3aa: CASSQESGRGETQYF

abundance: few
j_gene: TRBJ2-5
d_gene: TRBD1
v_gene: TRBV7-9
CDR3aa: CASSFDRGISQETQYF

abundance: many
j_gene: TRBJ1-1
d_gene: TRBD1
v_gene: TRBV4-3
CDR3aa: CASSQERQGAIEAFF

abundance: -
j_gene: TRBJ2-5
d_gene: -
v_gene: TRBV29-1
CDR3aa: CSVEPRVETQYF

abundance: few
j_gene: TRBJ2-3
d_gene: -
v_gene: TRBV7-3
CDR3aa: CASSSQFTDTQYF

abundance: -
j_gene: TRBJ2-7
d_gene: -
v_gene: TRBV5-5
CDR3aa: CASSLVGRAMLGEQYF

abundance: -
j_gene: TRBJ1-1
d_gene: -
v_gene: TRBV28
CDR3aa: CASSLERSVTEAFF

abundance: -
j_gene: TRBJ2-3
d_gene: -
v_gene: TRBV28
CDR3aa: CASSSGFWGSTDTQYF

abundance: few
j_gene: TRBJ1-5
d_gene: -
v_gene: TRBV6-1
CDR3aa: CASSEWGRGSNQPQHF

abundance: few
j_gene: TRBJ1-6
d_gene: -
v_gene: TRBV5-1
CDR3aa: CASSLAGENNSPLHF

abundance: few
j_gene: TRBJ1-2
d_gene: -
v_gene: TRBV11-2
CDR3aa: CASSPLHGYTF

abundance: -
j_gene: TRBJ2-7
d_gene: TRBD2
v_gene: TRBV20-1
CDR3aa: CSARSGLAGGYEQYF

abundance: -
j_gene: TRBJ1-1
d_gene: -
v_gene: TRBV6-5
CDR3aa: CASSSRPNTEAFF

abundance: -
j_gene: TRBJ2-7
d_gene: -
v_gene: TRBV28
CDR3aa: CASSVSVLSYEQYF

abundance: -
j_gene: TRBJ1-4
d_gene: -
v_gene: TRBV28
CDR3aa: CATHLWGNEKLFF

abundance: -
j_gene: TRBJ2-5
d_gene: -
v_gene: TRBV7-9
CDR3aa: CASSLGYRAYKETQYF

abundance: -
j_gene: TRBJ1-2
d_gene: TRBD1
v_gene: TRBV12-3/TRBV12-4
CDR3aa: CASRSTGAYGYTF

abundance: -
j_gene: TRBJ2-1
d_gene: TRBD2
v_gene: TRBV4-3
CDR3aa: CASSQDPLAGRNNEQFF

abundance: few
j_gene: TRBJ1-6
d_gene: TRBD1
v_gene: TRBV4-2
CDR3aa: CASSQDLGGSPLHF

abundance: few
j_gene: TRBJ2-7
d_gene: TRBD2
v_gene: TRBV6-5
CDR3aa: CASSYSRREGYEQYF

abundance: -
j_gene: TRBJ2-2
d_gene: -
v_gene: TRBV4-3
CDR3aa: CASSQLQGNTGELFF

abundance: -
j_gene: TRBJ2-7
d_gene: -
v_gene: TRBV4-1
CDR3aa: CASSQGFGARSYEQYF

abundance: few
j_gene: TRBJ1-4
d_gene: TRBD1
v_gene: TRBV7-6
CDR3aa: CASSYGTGYEKLFF